This T cell receptor beta chain originates from a study of T cells in Graves' hyperthyroidism and ophthalmopathy. General study findings and limits: Most clonotypes expanded in the thyroid (above 0.001) were also present in blood.

What was amplified from RNA transcripts were TCR beta CDR3 regions. Primed by the HTBI set, a first-round RT-PCR was run on the TCR CDR3. TCRdb ran MiXCR on the multiplex PCR reads and lists one entry per CDR3 protein. The data contain 500,000 to 650,000 distinct CDR3 sequences, about a sixth of them singletons. This clonotype was observed a handful of times. Its antigen is undetermined. The PBMCs studied were ones that came from approximately 9.9 ml fresh peripheral blood. V lost 1 base, J lost 3 bases, and 13 bases lay in between. This CDR3 spans 15 amino acids. From germline, CDR1 is SGHDT and CDR2 YYEEEE.

V and J are TRBV5-6 and TRBJ2-5, with D possibly being TRBD1 (6 bases). This clonotype was obtained from a woman aged 18-29 years with Graves' ophthalmopathy. The sequencing sample was made of blood. CDR3 in amino acids: CASSLPDRIEETQYF. CDR3 nucleotides: TGTGCCAGCAGCTTGCCCGACAGGATAGAAGAGACCCAGTACTTC.